This TCR beta chain comes out of a study of blood T cells in healthy people across ages. This clonotype was seen a few times. A second roughly 7 to 12 cycle PCR used barcoded and J-beta primers. TCRdb re-analysed the 5' RACE reads in MiXCR, keeping a single row per CDR3 protein. The table lists about 1 million distinct CDR3 sequences, around 43% of them singletons. The ends were cut back, 0 bases at V and 4 bases at J, with 10 bases in the middle. The CDR3 sequence is 15 residues long. Germline values: CDR1 SGHKS, CDR2 YYEKEE (reference sequence). The chain joins TRBV5-5 to TRBJ1-4, with D maybe TRBD1 (5 bases). Sample: blood. This clonotype was sampled from a woman aged 55-70 years in good health. CDR3 sequence reads: CASSLEGKVNEKLFF. CDR3 nucleotide sequence: TGTGCCAGCAGCTTGGAGGGGAAGGTTAATGAAAAACTGTTTTTT.